The 10 T cell receptor beta chains reported below all come from one sample, sequenced in a study of shared clonotypes between healthy human individuals. The method was immunoSEQ multiplex PCR; TCRdb's version includes in-frame clones alone and lacks a portion of them. The sample lists roughly 520,000 clones, 95% to 97% seen once, with about 0.067% in the top ten. Sequenced input: naive CD4+ T cells sorted from blood. Subset specified: CD45RA+ positively selected. The source is a woman aged 25 to 45 in good health.

The rearrangement joins TRBV4-1 to TRBJ2-5; 10 nucleotides agree with TRBD2. Germline trimming cut 3 bases from V and 5 bases from J; bases unmatched to any gene: 6. Per germline, CDR1 MGHRA and CDR2 YSYEKL. The CDR3 is 15 amino acids. CDR3 protein: CASSQGLALVETQYF. The DNA of the CDR3 is TGCGCCAGCAGCCAGGGACTAGCGCTGGTGGAGACCCAGTACTTC.

This clone was observed a single time. The gene calls are TRBV30 and TRBJ2-7, with D unclear. Germline V gene data show CDR1 as GTSNPN and CDR2 as SVGIG (reference sequence). The CDR3 is 14 residues long. The germline V and J ends were trimmed by 2 bases and 2 bases, with 13 bases remaining between them. This CDR3 reads CAWSRMGGTYEQYF. The DNA of the CDR3 is TGTGCCTGGAGTAGGATGGGCGGTACCTACGAGCAGTACTTC.

The J gene is TRBJ1-2, the V gene TRBV30; D possibly corresponds to TRBD1 (5 bases). The CDR3 sequence is 13 residues long. Germline-derived CDR1 and CDR2 are GTSNPN and SVGIG (reference sequence). V lost 4 bases to trimming and J lost 0 bases, with 9 bases between them. This CDR3 reads CAWTPGANYGYTF. The CDR3 DNA follows: TGTGCCTGGACTCCGGGGGCTAACTATGGCTACACCTTC.

The chain employs TRBV9 and TRBJ1-1; D remains unclear. This CDR3 has 15 residues. Deletions cut 0 bases from V and 2 bases from J, with 11 bases between. CDR1 and CDR2 (germline): SGDLS, YYNGEE. The chain's CDR3 is CASSVAPGPNTEAFF. CDR3 DNA: TGTGCCAGCAGCGTAGCCCCAGGCCCCAACACTGAAGCTTTCTTT.

The gene calls are TRBV6-6 and TRBJ2-3; 11 nucleotides agree with TRBD2. Germline V CDR1 and CDR2: MNHNY, SVGAGI (reference sequence). Losses at the gene ends were 3 bases for V and 5 bases for J; bases not matched to a gene: 7. CDR3 length: 16 amino acids. The CDR3 region is CASSYTSGSRKDTQYF. As DNA, the CDR3 is TGTGCCAGCAGTTATACTAGCGGGAGTAGGAAAGATACGCAGTATTTT.

This clone was observed once. This sequence joins TRBV2 and TRBJ1-2; D is perhaps TRBD1 (5 bases). Trimming took off 5 bases at V and 5 bases at J, with 15 bases between the two ends. This CDR3 is built from 14 residues. Germline V gene sequence: CDR1 SNHLY, CDR2 FYNNEI. The CDR3 DNA is TGTGCCAGCAGTCGGGACGGATCAGAGTATGGCTACACCTTC. This codes for CASSRDGSEYGYTF.

The rearrangement joins TRBV28 to TRBJ2-5, with 9 bases aligning to TRBD1. The last part of the DNA fits TRBJ2-7 better; the J call may be wrong. Looked up from germline, CDR1 is MDHEN and CDR2 is SYDVKM. CDR3 length: 13 amino acids. CDR3 DNA sequence: TGTGCCAGCAGACAGGGGGCAGATTACGAGCAGTACTTC. Protein product: CASRQGADYEQYF.

The chain uses TRBV28 and TRBJ1-2; D not resolved. The length of the CDR3 is 14 residues. The germline gives CDR1 MDHEN, CDR2 SYDVKM. V was pared by 2 bases and J by 5 bases, with 12 bases between. CDR3 protein: CASSLEMAVYGYTF. Here the CDR3 DNA reads TGTGCCAGCAGTTTAGAAATGGCCGTGTATGGCTACACCTTC.

In its sample, this clone was seen once. The chain employs TRBV28 and TRBJ2-1; tentatively, D is TRBD2 (6 bases). This CDR3 comprises 16 residues. Deletions cut 5 bases from V and 6 bases from J, with 20 bases between. The germline V gene has CDR1 MDHEN and CDR2 SYDVKM. DNA of the CDR3: TGTGCCAGCAGTCGGGACTTGACAATCCGTGTCAATGAGCAGTTCTTC. It codes for CASSRDLTIRVNEQFF.

This chain links TRBV4-1 with TRBJ2-3, with TRBD1 matching over 8 bases. The CDR3 length is 17 residues. Germline lookup yields CDR1 MGHRA and CDR2 YSYEKL. J gave up 6 bases and V 1 base, and 12 bases lay outside the gene matches. The DNA for the CDR3 is TGCGCCAGCAGCCAAGGTTTAAGGACAGGGCAAAGGGATACGCAGTATTTT. Translated: CASSQGLRTGQRDTQYF.